This T cell receptor (beta chain) is drawn from a study of identical twins. TCRdb reanalysed the 5' RACE reads using MiXCR and keeps one entry per CDR3 protein. The sample has some 900,000 distinct CDR3 sequences, around 12% seen once. The V segment lost 8 bases and the J segment 2 bases; nucleotides outside the gene matches: 6. The CDR3 has 14 residues. A word on this clonotype: Its antigen is not known.

Whole-study results and caveats: Potential partial confounding of zero-insertion analyses by invariant MAIT and iNKT cells was noted.

These data were also reused for a study on yellow fever vaccine responses in identical twins.

Sequencing was done on a sample of PBMCs. The V call is TRBV23-1, the J call TRBJ2-5; 9 bases fit TRBD2. TRBV23-1 is filed as an ORF, its function uncertain. The clonotype was recovered from a woman between 18 and 29 years old in good health. The DNA for the CDR3 is TGCGCCAGCCACAGACTAGCGGATCAAGAGACCCAGTACTTC. It specifies CASHRLADQETQYF.